Listed below are T cell receptor beta chains from one sample, sequenced in a study of beta chain features in type 1 diabetes. TCRdb keeps only in-frame clones here, not all; method: immunoSEQ multiplex PCR. This repertoire shows 200,000 to 300,000 clones, 12% to 15% found once; its top ten account for about 0.027%. Material for sequencing was naive CD4+ T cells from blood. Source of these receptors: a woman in her thirties or forties in good health. Each CDR3 is given with its conserved first and last residue. Fields, in order: clone size, J gene, CDR3 length, D gene, V gene, CDR3 protein, CDR3 DNA. A D gene is named only where the DNA matches it firmly. Rows may omit the clone size; those that give it use once, few, many or a size class.

NA | TRBJ1-2 | 17 | TRBD1 | TRBV4-1 | CASSRGDRGNPNYGYTF | TGCGCCAGCAGCCGGGGGGACAGGGGGAATCCTAACTATGGCTACACCTTC
NA | TRBJ2-1 | 19 | TRBD2 | TRBV11-2 | CASRANRSGGAPSYNEQFF | TGTGCCAGCAGGGCTAACCGTAGCGGGGGGGCGCCTTCCTACAATGAGCAGTTCTTC
NA | TRBJ2-3 | 11 | TRBD1 | TRBV20-1 | CSATAGTGPYF | TGCAGTGCGACCGCCGGGACAGGGCCGTATTTT
few | TRBJ1-1 | 16 | NA | TRBV7-9 | CASSSLTPTGPTEAFF | TGTGCCAGCAGCTCCCTTACACCAACAGGGCCCACTGAAGCTTTCTTT
NA | TRBJ2-5 | 15 | TRBD2 | TRBV5-4 | CASSRTLAGEETQYF | TGTGCCAGCAGCCGGACCCTAGCGGGGGAAGAGACCCAGTACTTC
NA | TRBJ1-1 | 16 | NA | TRBV4-2 | CASRPSTGPTNTEAFF | TGTGCCAGCAGACCCTCCACAGGCCCCACGAACACTGAAGCTTTCTTT
few | TRBJ1-4 | 13 | NA | TRBV5-4 | CASSLELGEKLFF | TGTGCCAGCAGCTTGGAACTAGGGGAAAAACTGTTTTTT
few | TRBJ2-7 | 14 | NA | TRBV7-8 | CASSFHENSYEQYF | TGTGCCAGCAGCTTCCACGAAAACTCATACGAGCAGTACTTC
NA | TRBJ2-1 | 16 | TRBD2 | TRBV5-6 | CASSWRGTSGYNEQFF | TGTGCCAGCAGCTGGAGAGGGACTAGCGGGTACAATGAGCAGTTCTTC
few | TRBJ1-2 | 15 | NA | TRBV15 | CATSRELTALYGYTF | TGTGCCACCAGCAGAGAATTAACAGCTTTATATGGCTACACCTTC
few | TRBJ2-6 | 15 | NA | TRBV7-9 | CASSLFSPGANVLTF | TGTGCCAGCAGCTTATTCTCCCCCGGGGCCAACGTCCTGACTTTC
NA | TRBJ2-5 | 18 | TRBD2 | TRBV4-2 | CASSLTSGGLPLGETQYF | TGTGCCAGCAGCCTGACTAGCGGGGGGCTACCCCTGGGAGAGACCCAGTACTTC
NA | TRBJ1-1 | 14 | TRBD1 | TRBV6-6 | CASSQTGRDTEAFF | TGTGCCAGCAGTCAGACAGGGAGAGACACTGAAGCTTTCTTT
few | TRBJ1-5 | 14 | NA | TRBV2 | CASRGEGGRQPQHF | TGTGCCAGCAGGGGGGAGGGGGGACGCCAGCCCCAGCATTTT
NA | TRBJ2-7 | 16 | TRBD1 | TRBV27 | CASSSVMGQGTNEQYF | TGTGCCAGCAGTTCAGTTATGGGACAGGGGACCAACGAGCAGTACTTC
NA | TRBJ2-5 | 14 | TRBD2 | TRBV7-6 | CASNLAGAKETQYF | TGTGCCAGCAACTTAGCGGGGGCAAAAGAGACCCAGTACTTC
NA | TRBJ2-7 | 14 | TRBD2 | TRBV11-2 | CASSLLAGGYEQYF | TGTGCCAGCAGCTTACTAGCGGGGGGATACGAGCAGTACTTC
NA | TRBJ2-7 | 14 | NA | TRBV5-6 | CASSLDALRGGQYF | TGTGCCAGCAGCTTGGATGCCTTACGAGGGGGGCAGTACTTC
NA | TRBJ2-7 | 15 | NA | TRBV25-1 | CASSQGGGLTYEQYF | TGTGCCAGCAGTCAGGGAGGAGGCCTGACCTACGAGCAGTACTTC
NA | TRBJ2-3 | 16 | TRBD2 | TRBV5-1 | CASSRELAGSTDTQYF | TGCGCCAGCAGCCGCGAACTAGCGGGGTCCACAGATACGCAGTATTTT
NA | TRBJ2-7 | 16 | TRBD2 | TRBV9 | CASSVGGLAGAYEQYF | TGTGCCAGCAGCGTAGGGGGACTAGCGGGGGCCTACGAGCAGTACTTC
NA | TRBJ2-3 | 13 | NA | TRBV7-7 | CASSPDLGDTQYF | TGTGCCAGCAGCCCGGACTTGGGAGATACGCAGTATTTT